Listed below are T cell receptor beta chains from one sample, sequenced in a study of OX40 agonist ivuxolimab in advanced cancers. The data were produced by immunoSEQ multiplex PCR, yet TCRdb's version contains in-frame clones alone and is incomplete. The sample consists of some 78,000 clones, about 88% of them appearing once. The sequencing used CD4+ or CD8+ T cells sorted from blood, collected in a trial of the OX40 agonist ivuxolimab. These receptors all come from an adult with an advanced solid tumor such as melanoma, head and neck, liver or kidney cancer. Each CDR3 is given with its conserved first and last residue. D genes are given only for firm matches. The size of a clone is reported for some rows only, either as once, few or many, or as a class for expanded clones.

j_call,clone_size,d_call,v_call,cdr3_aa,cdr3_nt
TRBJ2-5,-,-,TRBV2,CASRLVAYQETQYF,TGTGCCAGCCGACTAGTGGCCTACCAAGAGACCCAGTACTTC
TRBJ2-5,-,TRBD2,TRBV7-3,CASSSGLAGGQETQYF,TGTGCCAGCAGCTCAGGACTAGCGGGGGGCCAAGAGACCCAGTACTTC
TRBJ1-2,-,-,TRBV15,CATSPGTTYGYTF,TGTGCCACCAGTCCCGGGACAACCTATGGCTACACCTTC
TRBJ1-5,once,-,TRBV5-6,CASSSQGREEPQHF,TGTGCCAGCAGCTCACAGGGCCGGGAGGAGCCCCAGCATTTT
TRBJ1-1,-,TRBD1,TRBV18,CASSRDSGGTEAFF,TGTGCCAGCTCACGGGACAGTGGGGGTACTGAAGCTTTCTTT
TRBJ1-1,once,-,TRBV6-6,CASIANLNTEAFF,TGTGCCAGCATCGCTAATCTGAACACTGAAGCTTTCTTT
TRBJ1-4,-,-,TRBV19,CASSTTDGSFTTNEKLFF,TGTGCCAGTTCGACCACTGATGGTTCGTTTACAACTAATGAAAAACTGTTTTTT
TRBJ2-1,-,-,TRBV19,CASSALGGYNEQFF,TGTGCCAGTAGTGCCCTTGGGGGTTACAATGAGCAGTTCTTC
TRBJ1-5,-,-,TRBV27,CASSFGRGSYSNQPQHF,TGTGCCAGCAGTTTTGGAAGGGGGAGTTATAGCAATCAGCCCCAGCATTTT
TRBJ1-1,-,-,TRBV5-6,CASSLETTDMNTEAFF,TGTGCCAGCAGCCTAGAAACGACGGATATGAACACTGAAGCTTTCTTT
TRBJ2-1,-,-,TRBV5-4,CASGRTWSSYNEQFF,TGTGCCAGCGGCCGTACTTGGAGCTCCTACAATGAGCAGTTCTTC
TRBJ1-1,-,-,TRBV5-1,CASSLEGRDTEAFF,TGCGCCAGCAGCTTGGAAGGGAGGGACACTGAAGCTTTCTTT
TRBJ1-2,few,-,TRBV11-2,CASDSGYTF,TGTGCCAGCGATTCCGGCTACACCTTC
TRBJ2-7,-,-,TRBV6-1,CASSAWKQYF,TGTGCCAGCAGCGCTTGGAAGCAGTACTTC